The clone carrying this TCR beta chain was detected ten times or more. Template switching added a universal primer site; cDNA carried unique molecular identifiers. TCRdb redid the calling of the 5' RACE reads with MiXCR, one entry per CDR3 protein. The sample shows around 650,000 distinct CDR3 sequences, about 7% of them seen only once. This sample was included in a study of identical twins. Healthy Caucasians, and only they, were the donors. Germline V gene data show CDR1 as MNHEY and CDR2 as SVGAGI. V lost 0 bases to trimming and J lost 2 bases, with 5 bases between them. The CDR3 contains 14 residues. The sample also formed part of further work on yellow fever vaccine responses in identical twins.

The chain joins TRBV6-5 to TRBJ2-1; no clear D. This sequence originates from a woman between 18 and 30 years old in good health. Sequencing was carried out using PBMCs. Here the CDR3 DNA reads TGTGCCAGCAGTTACTCGGGTCCCTACAATGAGCAGTTCTTC. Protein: CASSYSGPYNEQFF.